The 7 T cell receptor beta chains below all came from one sample that was sequenced in a study of technical replicates of blood from a few donors. Clones were read by immunoSEQ multiplex PCR, and TCRdb kept only the in-frame ones, dropping some. The sample yields over 50,000 clones, roughly 97% seen once. The sample comprised T cells isolated from PBMCs. The receptors here all came from a human donor in good health.

The gene calls are TRBV20-1 and TRBJ1-2, with 8 bases fitting TRBD1. Trimming at V came to 3 bases and at J to 6 bases, leaving 0 bases not matched to a gene. CDR1 and CDR2 (germline): DFQATT, SNEGSKA (reference sequence). The CDR3 has 11 residues. The CDR3, as DNA: TGCAGTGCTAGGGACAGGGATGGCTACACCTTC. It codes for CSARDRDGYTF.

This chain connects TRBV11-1 to TRBJ1-1; 7 bases are a match to TRBD1. This CDR3 contains 15 residues. The J segment lost 4 bases and the V segment lost 6 bases, leaving 11 bases of the junction unmatched. Germline V gene lookup returns CDR1 SGHAT and CDR2 FQDESV (reference sequence). The CDR3 loop is CASSAQKQGFTEAFF. The CDR3 DNA sequence: TGTGCCAGCAGTGCACAGAAACAGGGGTTCACTGAAGCTTTCTTT.

This rearrangement joins TRBV29-1 to TRBJ2-1; 8 bases map to TRBD2. V shed 7 bases and J 8 bases; nucleotides not matched to a gene: 10. The CDR3 is 13 amino acids. Looked up from germline, CDR1 is SQVTM and CDR2 is ANQGSEA. The CDR3 region is CSAYGGAYHEQFF. CDR3 sequence (DNA): TGCAGCGCGTACGGGGGGGCCTATCATGAGCAGTTCTTC.

The chain has TRBV25-1 and TRBJ2-5; D might be TRBD2 (6 bases). The V gene lost 5 bases and the J gene lost 1 base, with 8 bases spanning the gap. The CDR3 runs 13 residues. Germline V lookup: CDR1 MGHDK, CDR2 SYGVNS. CDR3 in amino acids: CASSRDFQETQYF. In nucleotides, the CDR3 is TGTGCCAGCAGTCGGGACTTCCAAGAGACCCAGTACTTC. The full variable domain, its missing parts supplied by reference TRBV25-1 and TRBJ2-5, is EADIYQTPRYLVIGTGKKITLECSQTMGHDKMYWYQQDPGMELHLIHYSYGVNSTEKGDLSSESTVSRIRTEHFPLTLESARPSHTSQYLCASSRDFQETQYFGPGTRLLVL.

The V call is TRBV15, the J call TRBJ1-4; no reliable D call. Trimming stripped 0 bases from V and 0 bases from J, with 11 bases between. The germline CDR1 and CDR2 sequences are LNHNV and YYDKDF (reference sequence). CDR3 length equals 17 residues. CDR3 coding DNA: TGTGCCACCAGCAGAGACACCCGACTTGCAACTAATGAAAAACTGTTTTTT. It specifies CATSRDTRLATNEKLFF.

The rearrangement joins TRBV27 to TRBJ2-1; maybe TRBD2 (5 bases). The germline V and J ends were trimmed by 4 bases and 2 bases, with 9 bases remaining between them. The germline V gene has CDR1 MNHEY and CDR2 SMNVEV (reference sequence). This CDR3 contains 14 residues. The CDR3 DNA follows: TGTGCCAGCAGTTCGGGATTTACCTACAATGAGCAGTTCTTC. Translation: CASSSGFTYNEQFF.

The chain employs TRBV11-2 and TRBJ2-2; TRBD2 is a possible D gene (6 bases). CDR1 is SGHAT, CDR2 FQNNGV, per germline. The CDR3 runs to 14 residues. V lost 5 bases, J lost 8 bases, and 15 bases lay in between. As DNA, the CDR3 is TGTGCCAGCAGCCGGGGACTCCAAGCAGGGGAGCTGTTTTTT. Protein product: CASSRGLQAGELFF.